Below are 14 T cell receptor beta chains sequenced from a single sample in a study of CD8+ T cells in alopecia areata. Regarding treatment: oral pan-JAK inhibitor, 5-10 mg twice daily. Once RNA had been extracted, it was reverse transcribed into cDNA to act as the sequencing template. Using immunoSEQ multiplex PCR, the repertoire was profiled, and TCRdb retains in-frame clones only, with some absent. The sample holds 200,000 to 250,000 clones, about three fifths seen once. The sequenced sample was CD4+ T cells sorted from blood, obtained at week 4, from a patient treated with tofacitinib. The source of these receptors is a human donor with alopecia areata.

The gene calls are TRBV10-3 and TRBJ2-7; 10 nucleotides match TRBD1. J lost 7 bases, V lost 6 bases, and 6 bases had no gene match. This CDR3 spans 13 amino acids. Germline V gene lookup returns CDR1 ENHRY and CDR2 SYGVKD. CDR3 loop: CAIRPGQGQEQYF. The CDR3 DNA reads TGTGCCATCAGACCGGGACAGGGGCAAGAGCAGTACTTC.

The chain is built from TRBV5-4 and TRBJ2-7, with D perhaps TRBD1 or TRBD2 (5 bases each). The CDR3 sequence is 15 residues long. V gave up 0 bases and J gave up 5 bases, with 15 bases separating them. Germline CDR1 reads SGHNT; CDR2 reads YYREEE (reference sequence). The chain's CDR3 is CASSLGGTRRDEQYF. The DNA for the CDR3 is TGTGCCAGCAGCTTGGGTGGGACCCGGAGAGACGAGCAGTACTTC.

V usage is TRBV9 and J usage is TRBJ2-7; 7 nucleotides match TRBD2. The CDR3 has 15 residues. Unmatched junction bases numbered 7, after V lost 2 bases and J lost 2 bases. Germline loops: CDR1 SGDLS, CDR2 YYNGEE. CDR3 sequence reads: CASSVSPGTTYEQYF. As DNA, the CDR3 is TGTGCCAGCAGCGTCAGTCCCGGGACTACCTACGAGCAGTACTTC.

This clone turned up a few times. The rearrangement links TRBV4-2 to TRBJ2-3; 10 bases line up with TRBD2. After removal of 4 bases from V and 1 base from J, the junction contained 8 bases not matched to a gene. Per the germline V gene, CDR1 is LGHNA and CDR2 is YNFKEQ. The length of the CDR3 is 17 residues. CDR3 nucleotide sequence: TGTGCCAGCAGCCGAGGAGCGGGGGGGCCTGGCACAGATACGCAGTATTTT. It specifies CASSRGAGGPGTDTQYF.

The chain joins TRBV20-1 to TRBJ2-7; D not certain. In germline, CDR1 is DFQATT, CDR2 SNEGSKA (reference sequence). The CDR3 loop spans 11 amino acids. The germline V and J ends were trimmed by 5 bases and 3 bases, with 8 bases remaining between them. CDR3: CSALRGYEQYF. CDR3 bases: TGCAGTGCTTTAAGAGGCTACGAGCAGTACTTC.

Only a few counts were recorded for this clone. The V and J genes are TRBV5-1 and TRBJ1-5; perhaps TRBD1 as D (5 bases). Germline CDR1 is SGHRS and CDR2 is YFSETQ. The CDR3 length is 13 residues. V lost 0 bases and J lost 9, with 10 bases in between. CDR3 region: CASSLVRDGPQHF. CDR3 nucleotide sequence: TGCGCCAGCAGCTTGGTCAGGGACGGGCCCCAGCATTTT.

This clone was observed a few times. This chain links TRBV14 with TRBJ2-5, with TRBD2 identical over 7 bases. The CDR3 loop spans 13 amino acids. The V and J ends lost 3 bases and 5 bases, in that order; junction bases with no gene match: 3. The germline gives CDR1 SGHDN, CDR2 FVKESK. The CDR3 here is CASSQTGGETQYF. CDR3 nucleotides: TGTGCCAGCAGCCAGACCGGGGGGGAGACCCAGTACTTC. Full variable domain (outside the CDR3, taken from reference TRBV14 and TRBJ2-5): EAGVTQFPSHSVIEKGQTVTLRCDPISGHDNLYWYRRVMGKEIKFLLHFVKESKQDESGMPNNRFLAERTGGTYSTLKVQPAELEDSGVYFCASSQTGGETQYFGPGTRLLVL.

CDR3 loop: CASSLGRQEYTGELFF. The CDR3 DNA follows: TGTGCCAGCAGCTTAGGGAGACAGGAATACACCGGGGAGCTGTTTTTT. The chain is built from TRBV7-9 and TRBJ2-2, with D maybe TRBD1 (6 bases). Germline CDR1 SEHNR, CDR2 FQNEAQ (reference sequence). The CDR3 has 16 residues. Trimming pared 1 base from V and 3 bases from J, leaving 12 bases between.

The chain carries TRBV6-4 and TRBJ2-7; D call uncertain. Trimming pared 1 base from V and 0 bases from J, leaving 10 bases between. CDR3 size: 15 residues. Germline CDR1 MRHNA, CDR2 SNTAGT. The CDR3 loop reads CASSDFRAVSYEQYF. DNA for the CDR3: TGTGCCAGCAGTGACTTCCGGGCCGTCTCCTACGAGCAGTACTTC.

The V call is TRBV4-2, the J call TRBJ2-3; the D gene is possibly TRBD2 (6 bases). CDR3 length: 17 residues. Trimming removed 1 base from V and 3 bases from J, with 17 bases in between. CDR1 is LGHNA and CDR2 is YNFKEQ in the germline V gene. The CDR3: CASSQGVRGGGTDTQYF. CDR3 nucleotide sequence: TGTGCCAGCAGCCAAGGTGTGCGGGGCGGCGGGACAGATACGCAGTATTTT.

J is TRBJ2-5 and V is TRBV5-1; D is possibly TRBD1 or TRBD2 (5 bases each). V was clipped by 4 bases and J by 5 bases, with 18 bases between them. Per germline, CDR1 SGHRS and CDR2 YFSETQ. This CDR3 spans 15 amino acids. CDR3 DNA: TGCGCCAGCAGCCCCTCCGGGACCCCCTCGGAGACCCAGTACTTC. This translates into CASSPSGTPSETQYF. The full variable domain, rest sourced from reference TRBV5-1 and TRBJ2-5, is KAGVTQTPRYLIKTRGQQVTLSCSPISGHRSVSWYQQTPGQGLQFLFEYFSETQRNKGNFPGRFSGRQFSNSRSEMNVSTLELGDSALYLCASSPSGTPSETQYFGPGTRLLVL.

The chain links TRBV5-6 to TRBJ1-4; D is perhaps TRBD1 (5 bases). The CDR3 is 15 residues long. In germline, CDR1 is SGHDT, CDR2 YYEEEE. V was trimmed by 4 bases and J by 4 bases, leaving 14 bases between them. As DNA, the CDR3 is TGTGCCAGCAGCCCTGGGGAGGGACTTAATGAAAAACTGTTTTTT. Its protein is CASSPGEGLNEKLFF.

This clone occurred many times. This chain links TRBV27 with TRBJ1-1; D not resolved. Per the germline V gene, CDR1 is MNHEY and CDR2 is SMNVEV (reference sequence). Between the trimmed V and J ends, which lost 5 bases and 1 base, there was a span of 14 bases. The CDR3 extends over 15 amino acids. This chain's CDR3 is CASSPSSSPNTEAFF. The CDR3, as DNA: TGTGCCAGCAGTCCCTCGAGTTCCCCGAACACTGAAGCTTTCTTT.

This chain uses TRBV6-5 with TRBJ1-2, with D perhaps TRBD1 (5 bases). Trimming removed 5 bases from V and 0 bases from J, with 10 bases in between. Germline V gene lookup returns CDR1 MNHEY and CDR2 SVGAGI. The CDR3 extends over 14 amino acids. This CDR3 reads CASSPAGSNYGYTF. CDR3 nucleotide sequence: TGTGCCAGCAGTCCAGCAGGGTCTAACTATGGCTACACCTTC.